This TCR beta chain was obtained from a study of beta chain features in type 1 diabetes. For the study at large: Examination spanned about 99 million sorted cells from all samples. Points from the study as a whole: TCRB CDR3s from Type 1 diabetes patients were moderately but significantly shorter in all four CD4+ subsets.

Germline values: CDR1 GTSNPN, CDR2 SVGIG (reference sequence). The CDR3 has 12 amino acids. With 1 base removed from V and 5 bases from J, the gap between germline ends came to 8 bases. Since all of the isolated RNA was reverse transcribed, expressed TCRB transcripts were what got sequenced. Sequencing was performed with immunoSEQ multiplex PCR; in TCRdb, only in-frame clones are kept and a portion is missing. The sample consists of almost 350,000 clones, roughly a tenth of them appearing once. This clone was seen a handful of times. Its target is unknown. The specimen sequenced was central memory CD4+ T cells from blood. The chain combines TRBV30 with TRBJ1-1; D possibly corresponds to TRBD1 (6 bases). The TCR sequence derives from a man aged 25-40 years with type 1 diabetes. CDR3 nucleotide sequence: TGTGCCTGGAGTGAGGGGGAGACTGAAGCTTTCTTT. Translated: CAWSEGETEAFF.